A single TCR beta chain is shown here with its context. The antigen is unknown. This sample stems from a study of T cells in localized non-small cell lung cancer. The germline V gene has CDR1 LGHNA and CDR2 YNFKEQ. V lost 3 bases to trimming and J lost 10 bases; unmatched junction nucleotides: 8. The CDR3 spans 14 residues. General observations from the study: Only one tumor region was sequenced, so heterogeneity remains possible.

Clones were read by immunoSEQ multiplex PCR, and TCRdb kept only the in-frame ones, dropping some. The table includes around 14,000 clones, around 81% detected once. The V call is TRBV4-2, the J call TRBJ1-2; 10 nucleotides match TRBD1. This receptor was taken from a female donor aged 60 or older with stage I squamous cell lung carcinoma. The source was peripheral blood, collected before any cancer treatment. CDR3 region: CASSQLPGQGPYTF. The CDR3, as DNA: TGTGCCAGCAGCCAGTTACCGGGACAGGGGCCCTACACCTTC.